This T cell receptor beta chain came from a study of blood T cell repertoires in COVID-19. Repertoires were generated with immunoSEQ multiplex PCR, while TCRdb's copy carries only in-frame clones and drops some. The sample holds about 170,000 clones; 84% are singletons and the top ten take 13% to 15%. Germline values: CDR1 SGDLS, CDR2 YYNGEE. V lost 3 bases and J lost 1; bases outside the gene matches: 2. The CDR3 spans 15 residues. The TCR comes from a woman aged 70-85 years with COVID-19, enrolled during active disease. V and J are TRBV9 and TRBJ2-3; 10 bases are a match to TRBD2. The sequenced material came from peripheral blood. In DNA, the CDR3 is TGTGCCAGCAGCGCAGGGACTAGCGGCACAGATACGCAGTATTTT. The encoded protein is CASSAGTSGTDTQYF.